This T cell receptor (beta chain) emerged from a study of T cell repertoires in cytomegalovirus infection (dated by TCRdb to the late 2010s). At the level of the whole study: Recently identified HLA-C-restricted CMV epitopes, whose presentation resists viral immunomodulation, were targeted by peptide stimulations together with well-studied HLA-B-restricted epitopes. Donor HLA type was relevant to the analysis, because carriage of CMV infection together with the matching HLA type was indicated by public TCR beta signatures. Results and caveats for the whole study, not just this receptor: In the ex vivo response, HLA-C-restricted CMV-specific TCR beta clonotypes were dominant, and in two of eight donors the single most frequent clonotype came from this HLA-C-restricted group. In both this cohort and an independent cohort of several hundred donors, the cumulative frequency of public TCR beta family members distinguished carriers of CMV infection plus the relevant HLA type.

The treatment or condition tag for this specimen amounts to: in vitro stimulation with specific CMV peptide epitopes to enrich CMV-specific T cells. Of note for this clonotype: The target of this receptor is not known. Base quality data are lacking; no much larger clone is found one base away.

V sheds 3 bases and J sheds 8 bases, leaving 13 bases between their ends. Measured from the cysteine to the phenylalanine, the CDR3 is 14 residues long. The DNA shown is the 42-base CDR3, in frame from base 1. Data came from an Illumina HiSeq 1500. TCRdb reprocessing: public reads trimmed at Q25 with fastp, clones called with MiXCR, in-frame beta chains kept. Duplicate CDR3 protein sequences are folded into a single record with the most common DNA and genes. Present in this sample are hundreds of thousands of distinct CDR3 sequences, roughly 29% of which were seen just once. The ten largest clones take up around 20% of the sample.

Sequencing was performed on cultured PBMCs, taken from culture after CMV antigen stimulation. Recombination linked TRBV12-3 or TRBV12-4 to TRBJ1-4, and TRBD1 may be the D gene, going by 6 matching bases. The receptor was isolated from a human donor in good health (CMV status not recorded). Some clones in this sample may be carry-over from other donors' samples. The DNA sequence is TGTGCCAGCAGTTTTCGGCAGGGGACGGAAAAACTGTTTTTT. Its translation is CASSFRQGTEKLFF.